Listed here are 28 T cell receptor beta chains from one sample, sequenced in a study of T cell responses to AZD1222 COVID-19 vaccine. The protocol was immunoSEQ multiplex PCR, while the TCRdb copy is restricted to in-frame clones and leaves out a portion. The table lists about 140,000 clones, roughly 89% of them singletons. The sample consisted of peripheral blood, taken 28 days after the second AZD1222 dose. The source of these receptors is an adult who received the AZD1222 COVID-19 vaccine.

The DNA for the CDR3 is TGTGCCAGCAGCCGACAGGGTGAGGGCACAGATACGCAGTATTTT. Encoded protein: CASSRQGEGTDTQYF. The rearrangement uses TRBV27 and TRBJ2-3; 7 bases map to TRBD1. The J segment lost 1 base and the V segment lost 6 bases, leaving 7 bases of the junction unmatched. The length of the CDR3 is 15 residues. CDR1 and CDR2 (germline): MNHEY, SMNVEV (reference sequence).

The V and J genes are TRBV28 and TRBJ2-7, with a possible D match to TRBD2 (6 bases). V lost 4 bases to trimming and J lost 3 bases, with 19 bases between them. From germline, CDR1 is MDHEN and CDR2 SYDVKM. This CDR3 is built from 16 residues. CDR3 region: CASSSIDRQRVYEQYF. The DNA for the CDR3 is TGTGCCAGCAGTTCAATTGACAGACAGCGGGTCTACGAGCAGTACTTC. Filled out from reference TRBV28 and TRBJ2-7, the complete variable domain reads DVKVTQSSRYLVKRTGEKVFLECVQDMDHENMFWYRQDPGLGLRLIYFSYDVKMKEKGDIPEGYSVSREKKERFSLILESASTNQTSMYLCASSSIDRQRVYEQYFGPGTRLTVT.

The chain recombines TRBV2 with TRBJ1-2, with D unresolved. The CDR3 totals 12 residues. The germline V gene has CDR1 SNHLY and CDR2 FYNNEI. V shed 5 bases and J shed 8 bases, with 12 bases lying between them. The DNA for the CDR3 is TGTGCCAGCAGTTACGGCCACCGAGGCTACACCTTC. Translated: CASSYGHRGYTF.

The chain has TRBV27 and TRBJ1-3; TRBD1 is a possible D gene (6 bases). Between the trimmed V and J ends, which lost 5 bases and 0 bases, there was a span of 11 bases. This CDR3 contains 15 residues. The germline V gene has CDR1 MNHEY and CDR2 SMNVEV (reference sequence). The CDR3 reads CASSPTGHSGNTIYF. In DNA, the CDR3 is TGTGCCAGCAGTCCCACGGGACACTCTGGAAACACCATATATTTT.

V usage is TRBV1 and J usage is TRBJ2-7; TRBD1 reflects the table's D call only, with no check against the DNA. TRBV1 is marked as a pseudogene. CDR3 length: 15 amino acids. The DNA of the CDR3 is TGCACCAGCAGCCCGTCCGAACAAAATCACTACGAGCAGTACTTC. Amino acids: CTSSPSEQNHYEQYF.

This chain's CDR3 is CASSPGQAEKLFF. The CDR3, as DNA: TGTGCCAGCAGTCCGGGACAGGCGGAAAAACTGTTTTTT. The chain joins TRBV6-5 to TRBJ1-4; 8 bases are shared with TRBD1. Germline CDR1 is MNHEY and CDR2 is SVGAGI. V shed 5 bases, J shed 8 bases, and the junction held 4 bases outside the gene matches. The CDR3 is 13 residues long.

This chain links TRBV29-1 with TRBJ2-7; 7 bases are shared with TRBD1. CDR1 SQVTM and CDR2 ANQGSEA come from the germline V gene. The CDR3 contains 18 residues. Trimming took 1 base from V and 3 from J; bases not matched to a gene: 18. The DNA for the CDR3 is TGCAGCGTTGAAGTTGAGACAGGGTTTTTTAATCGGATCTACGAGCAGTACTTC. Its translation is CSVEVETGFFNRIYEQYF.

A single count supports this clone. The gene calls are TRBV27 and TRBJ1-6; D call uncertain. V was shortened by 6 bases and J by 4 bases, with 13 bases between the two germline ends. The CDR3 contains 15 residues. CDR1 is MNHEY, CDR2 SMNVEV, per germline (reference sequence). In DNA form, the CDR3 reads TGTGCCAGCAGGGCAGAAGCTGCTTATAATTCACCCCTCCACTTT. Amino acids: CASRAEAAYNSPLHF.

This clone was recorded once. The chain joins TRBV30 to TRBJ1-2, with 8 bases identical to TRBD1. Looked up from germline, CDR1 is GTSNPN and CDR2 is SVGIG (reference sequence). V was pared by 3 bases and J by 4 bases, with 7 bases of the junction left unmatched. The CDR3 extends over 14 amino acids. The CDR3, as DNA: TGTGCCTGGAGGACGACCGGGACAGGCTATGGCTACACCTTC. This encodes CAWRTTGTGYGYTF. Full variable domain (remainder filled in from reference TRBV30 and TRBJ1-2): SQTIHQWPATLVQPVGSPLSLECTVEGTSNPNLYWYRQAAGRGLQLLFYSVGIGQISSEVPQNLSASRPQDRQFILSSKKLLLSDSGFYLCAWRTTGTGYGYTFGSGTRLTVV.

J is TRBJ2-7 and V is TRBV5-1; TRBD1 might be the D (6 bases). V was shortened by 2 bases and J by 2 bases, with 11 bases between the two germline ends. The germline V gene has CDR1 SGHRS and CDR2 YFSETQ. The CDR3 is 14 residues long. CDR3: CASSLQGDAYEQYF. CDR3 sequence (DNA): TGCGCCAGCAGCTTACAGGGAGATGCCTACGAGCAGTACTTC.

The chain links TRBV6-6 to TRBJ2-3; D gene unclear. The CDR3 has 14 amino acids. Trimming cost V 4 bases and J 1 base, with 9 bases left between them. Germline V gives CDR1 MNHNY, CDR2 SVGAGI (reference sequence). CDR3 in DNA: TGTGCCAGCAGTTTGGAGCACGGCACAGATACGCAGTATTTT. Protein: CASSLEHGTDTQYF.

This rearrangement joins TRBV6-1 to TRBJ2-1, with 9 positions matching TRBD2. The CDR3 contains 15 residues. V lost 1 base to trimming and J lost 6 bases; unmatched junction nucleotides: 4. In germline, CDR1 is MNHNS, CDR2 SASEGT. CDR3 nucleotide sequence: TGTGCCAGCAGTGAAGATGGTAGCGGGAGCAATGAGCAGTTCTTC. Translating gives CASSEDGSGSNEQFF.

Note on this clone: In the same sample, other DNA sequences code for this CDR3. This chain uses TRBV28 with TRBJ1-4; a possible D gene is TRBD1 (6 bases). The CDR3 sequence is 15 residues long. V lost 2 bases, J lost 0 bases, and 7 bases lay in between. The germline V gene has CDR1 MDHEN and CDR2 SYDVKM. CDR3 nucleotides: TGTGCCAGCAGTTTAGAGGGGGCAACTAATGAAAAACTGTTTTTT. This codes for CASSLEGATNEKLFF.

In DNA form, the CDR3 reads TGCGCCAGCAGCTTAGGAGGGGTTGCGAACACTGAAGCTTTCTTT. Encoded protein: CASSLGGVANTEAFF. This rearrangement joins TRBV5-1 to TRBJ1-1; TRBD1 is a possible D gene (5 bases). The germline V gene encodes CDR1 SGHRS and CDR2 YFSETQ. V lost 2 bases to trimming and J lost 1 base, with 12 bases between them. This CDR3 has 15 residues.

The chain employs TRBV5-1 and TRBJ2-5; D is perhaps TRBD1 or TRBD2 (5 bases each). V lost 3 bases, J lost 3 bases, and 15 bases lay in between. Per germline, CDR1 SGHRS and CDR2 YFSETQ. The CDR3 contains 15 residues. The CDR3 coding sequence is TGCGCCAGCAGCTCAACCGGGACCGCAGAAGAGACCCAGTACTTC. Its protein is CASSSTGTAEETQYF. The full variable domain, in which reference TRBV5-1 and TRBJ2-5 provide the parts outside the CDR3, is KAGVTQTPRYLIKTRGQQVTLSCSPISGHRSVSWYQQTPGQGLQFLFEYFSETQRNKGNFPGRFSGRQFSNSRSEMNVSTLELGDSALYLCASSSTGTAEETQYFGPGTRLLVL.

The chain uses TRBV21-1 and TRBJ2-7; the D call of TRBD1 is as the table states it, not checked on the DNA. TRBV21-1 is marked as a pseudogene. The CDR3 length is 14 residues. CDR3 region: CASSARGRAYEQYF. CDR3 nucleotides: TGTGCCAGCAGCGCCAGGGGGCGCGCCTACGAGCAGTACTTC.

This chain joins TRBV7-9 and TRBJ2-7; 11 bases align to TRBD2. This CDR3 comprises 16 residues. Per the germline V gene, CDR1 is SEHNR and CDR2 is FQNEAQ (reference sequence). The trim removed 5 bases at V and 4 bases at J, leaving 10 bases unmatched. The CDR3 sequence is CASSRRGLAADYEQYF. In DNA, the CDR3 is TGTGCCAGCAGCCGACGGGGACTAGCGGCCGATTACGAGCAGTACTTC.

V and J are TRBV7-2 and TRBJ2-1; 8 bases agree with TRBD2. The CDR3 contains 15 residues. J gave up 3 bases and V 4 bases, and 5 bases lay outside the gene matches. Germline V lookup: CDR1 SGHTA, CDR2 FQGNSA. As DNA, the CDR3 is TGTGCCAGCAGCTCGGAGCGGGGGTTCTACAATGAGCAGTTCTTC. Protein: CASSSERGFYNEQFF.

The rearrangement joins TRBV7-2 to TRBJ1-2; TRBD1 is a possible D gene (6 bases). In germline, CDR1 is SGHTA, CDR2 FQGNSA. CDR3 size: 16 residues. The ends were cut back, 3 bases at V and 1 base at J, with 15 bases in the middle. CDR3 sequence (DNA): TGTGCCAGCAGCTTCGCGAGGGGGAACCATAACTATGGCTACACCTTC. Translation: CASSFARGNHNYGYTF.

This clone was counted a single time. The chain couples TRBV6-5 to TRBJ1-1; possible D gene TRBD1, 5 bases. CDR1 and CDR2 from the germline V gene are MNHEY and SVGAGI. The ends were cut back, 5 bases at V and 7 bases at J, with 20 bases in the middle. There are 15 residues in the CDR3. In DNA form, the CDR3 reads TGTGCCAGCAGTAGCCCATCTGGTGGGGGGGTTGAAGCTTTCTTT. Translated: CASSSPSGGGVEAFF.

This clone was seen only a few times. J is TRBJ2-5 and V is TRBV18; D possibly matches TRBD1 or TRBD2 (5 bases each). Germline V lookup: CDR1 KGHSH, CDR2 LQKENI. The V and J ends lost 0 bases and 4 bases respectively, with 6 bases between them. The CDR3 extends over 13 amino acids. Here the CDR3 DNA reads TGTGCCAGCTCACCACCGGGACCAGAGACCCAGTACTTC. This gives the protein CASSPPGPETQYF. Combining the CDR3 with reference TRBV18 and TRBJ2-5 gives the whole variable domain NAGVMQNPRHLVRRRGQEARLRCSPMKGHSHVYWYRQLPEEGLKFMVYLQKENIIDESGMPKERFSAEFPKEGPSILRIQQVVRGDSAAYFCASSPPGPETQYFGPGTRLLVL.

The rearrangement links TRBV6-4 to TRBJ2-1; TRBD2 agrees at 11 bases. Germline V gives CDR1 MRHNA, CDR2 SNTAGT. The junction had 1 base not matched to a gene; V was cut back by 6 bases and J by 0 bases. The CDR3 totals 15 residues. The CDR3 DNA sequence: TGTGCCAGCAGCGGGACTAGCGGCTCCTACAATGAGCAGTTCTTC. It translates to CASSGTSGSYNEQFF.

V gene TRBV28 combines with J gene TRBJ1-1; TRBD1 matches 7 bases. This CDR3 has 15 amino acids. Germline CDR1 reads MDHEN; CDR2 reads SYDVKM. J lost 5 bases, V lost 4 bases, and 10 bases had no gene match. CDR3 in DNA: TGTGCCAGCAGTTCGAGAGACAGGGTTTGGACTGAAGCTTTCTTT. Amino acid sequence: CASSSRDRVWTEAFF.

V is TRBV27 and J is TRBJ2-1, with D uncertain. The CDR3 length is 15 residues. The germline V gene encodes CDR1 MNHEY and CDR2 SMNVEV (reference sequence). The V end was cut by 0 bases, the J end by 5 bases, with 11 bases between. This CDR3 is CASSLSEPENNEQFF. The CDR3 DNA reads TGTGCCAGCAGTTTATCGGAACCTGAAAACAATGAGCAGTTCTTC.

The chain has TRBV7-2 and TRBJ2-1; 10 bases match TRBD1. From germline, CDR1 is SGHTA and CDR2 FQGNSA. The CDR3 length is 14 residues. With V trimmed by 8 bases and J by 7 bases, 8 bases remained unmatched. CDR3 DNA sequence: TGTGCCAGCCTCCGAGGACAGGGGGGAAATGAGCAGTTCTTC. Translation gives CASLRGQGGNEQFF.

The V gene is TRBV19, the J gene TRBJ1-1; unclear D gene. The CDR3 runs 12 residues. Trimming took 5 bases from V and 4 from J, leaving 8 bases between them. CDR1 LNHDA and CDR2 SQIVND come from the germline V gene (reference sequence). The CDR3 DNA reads TGTGCCAGTAGTCCCCGGAGCACTGAAGCTTTCTTT. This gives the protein CASSPRSTEAFF.

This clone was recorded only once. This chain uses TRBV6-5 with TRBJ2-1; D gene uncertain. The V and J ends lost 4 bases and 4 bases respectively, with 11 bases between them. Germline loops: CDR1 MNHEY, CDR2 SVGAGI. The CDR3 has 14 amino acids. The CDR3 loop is CASSLTLSYNEQFF. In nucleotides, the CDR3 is TGTGCCAGCAGTTTAACTTTAAGTTACAATGAGCAGTTCTTC.

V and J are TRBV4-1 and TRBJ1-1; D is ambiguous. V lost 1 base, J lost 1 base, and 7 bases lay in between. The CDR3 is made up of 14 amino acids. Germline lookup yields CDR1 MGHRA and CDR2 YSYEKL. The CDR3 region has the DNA TGCGCCAGCAGCCAAGTTACGCAGAACACTGAAGCTTTCTTT. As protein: CASSQVTQNTEAFF.